These T cell receptor beta chains were read from a single sample in a study of blood T cell repertoires in COVID-19. Produced via immunoSEQ multiplex PCR; TCRdb's table is partial and in-frame only. The repertoire includes some 370,000 clones, more than 70% of them detected once, and approximately 1.2% sits in the top ten. Sequenced material: peripheral blood. The receptor set was obtained from a man between 40 and 49 years old with acute or convalescent COVID-19. CDR3s include the opening cysteine and the closing phenylalanine or tryptophan. D genes are given only for firm matches. Size is stated for part of the rows, as once, few or many counts, or as a class when the clone is expanded.

abundance: .
d_gene: .
v_gene: TRBV7-3
j_gene: TRBJ1-1
CDR3aa: CASSPGQKNTEAFF
CDR3nt: TGTGCCAGCAGCCCTGGACAGAAAAACACTGAAGCTTTCTTT

abundance: once
d_gene: .
v_gene: TRBV4-3
j_gene: TRBJ1-5
CDR3aa: CASSQDWGGGQPQHF
CDR3nt: TGCGCCAGCAGCCAAGATTGGGGGGGAGGTCAGCCCCAGCATTTT

abundance: .
d_gene: .
v_gene: TRBV11-1
j_gene: TRBJ1-6
CDR3aa: CASQSGYNSPLHF
CDR3nt: TGTGCCAGCCAGTCAGGGTATAATTCACCCCTCCACTTT

abundance: .
d_gene: TRBD2
v_gene: TRBV5-1
j_gene: TRBJ2-1
CDR3aa: CASSPGLARFEQFF
CDR3nt: TGCGCCAGCAGCCCAGGACTAGCGAGGTTTGAGCAGTTCTTC

abundance: .
d_gene: .
v_gene: TRBV28
j_gene: TRBJ1-6
CDR3aa: CASSRRGIGNSPLHF
CDR3nt: TGTGCCAGCAGCCGCCGGGGTATCGGCAATTCACCCCTCCACTTT

abundance: .
d_gene: .
v_gene: TRBV4-1
j_gene: TRBJ1-1
CDR3aa: CASSPRGAGTTEAFF
CDR3nt: TGCGCCAGCAGCCCCCGGGGGGCAGGGACCACTGAAGCTTTCTTT

abundance: .
d_gene: .
v_gene: TRBV2
j_gene: TRBJ2-7
CDR3aa: CASSVRGFEQYF
CDR3nt: TGTGCCAGCAGTGTCCGAGGCTTCGAGCAGTACTTC

abundance: .
d_gene: TRBD2
v_gene: TRBV9
j_gene: TRBJ2-1
CDR3aa: CASSVAPTSGGEFF
CDR3nt: TGTGCCAGCAGCGTAGCTCCGACTAGCGGGGGGGAGTTCTTC

abundance: .
d_gene: TRBD2
v_gene: TRBV30
j_gene: TRBJ2-5
CDR3aa: CAWSLLAGGLETQYF
CDR3nt: TGTGCCTGGAGCCTACTAGCGGGAGGCTTAGAGACCCAGTACTTC

abundance: .
d_gene: .
v_gene: TRBV7-9
j_gene: TRBJ2-2
CDR3aa: CASSLNRADTGELFF
CDR3nt: TGTGCCAGCAGCTTAAACAGGGCGGACACCGGGGAGCTGTTTTTT

abundance: .
d_gene: .
v_gene: TRBV7-2
j_gene: TRBJ2-3
CDR3aa: CASSSHSALKTDTQYF
CDR3nt: TGTGCCAGCAGCAGCCATAGTGCCCTAAAAACAGATACGCAGTATTTT

abundance: .
d_gene: TRBD2
v_gene: TRBV27
j_gene: TRBJ2-7
CDR3aa: CASSPPGTSGIFSYEQYF
CDR3nt: TGTGCCAGCAGTCCTCCCGGGACTAGCGGGATCTTCTCCTACGAGCAGTACTTC

abundance: once
d_gene: .
v_gene: TRBV27
j_gene: TRBJ2-5
CDR3aa: CASSFYGQETQYF
CDR3nt: TGTGCCAGCAGTTTTTACGGCCAAGAGACCCAGTACTTC

abundance: .
d_gene: TRBD1
v_gene: TRBV5-1
j_gene: TRBJ1-6
CDR3aa: CASRLTGHSPLHF
CDR3nt: TGCGCCAGCCGACTGACAGGGCATTCACCCCTCCACTTT

abundance: few
d_gene: .
v_gene: TRBV6-1
j_gene: TRBJ1-1
CDR3aa: CASSELAGGAFF
CDR3nt: TGTGCCAGCAGTGAACTTGCCGGCGGGGCTTTCTTT

abundance: .
d_gene: TRBD1
v_gene: TRBV2
j_gene: TRBJ1-5
CDR3aa: CASSPGQSPQPQHF
CDR3nt: TGTGCCAGCTCTCCGGGACAGAGTCCCCAGCCCCAGCATTTT

abundance: .
d_gene: TRBD1
v_gene: TRBV18
j_gene: TRBJ2-7
CDR3aa: CASSPSGQGTEQYF
CDR3nt: TGTGCCAGCTCGCCCTCGGGACAGGGAACCGAGCAGTACTTC

abundance: .
d_gene: TRBD2
v_gene: TRBV7-3
j_gene: TRBJ2-1
CDR3aa: CASSLTGTSGLHYNEQFF
CDR3nt: TGTGCCAGCAGCTTAACAGGGACTAGCGGACTTCACTACAATGAGCAGTTCTTC

abundance: few
d_gene: .
v_gene: TRBV12-3/TRBV12-4
j_gene: TRBJ1-5
CDR3aa: CASQVHDNQPQHF
CDR3nt: TGTGCCAGCCAGGTACACGATAATCAGCCCCAGCATTTT

abundance: .
d_gene: TRBD1
v_gene: TRBV6-6
j_gene: TRBJ2-5
CDR3aa: CASSSGTGGQETQYF
CDR3nt: TGTGCCAGCAGTTCTGGGACAGGGGGCCAAGAGACCCAGTACTTC

abundance: once
d_gene: .
v_gene: TRBV4-1
j_gene: TRBJ2-7
CDR3aa: CASSQELRRSYEQYF
CDR3nt: TGCGCCAGCAGCCAAGAGCTCCGCAGATCCTACGAGCAGTACTTC

abundance: few
d_gene: .
v_gene: TRBV19
j_gene: TRBJ1-2
CDR3aa: CASTPTGNYGYTF
CDR3nt: TGTGCCAGCACTCCCACAGGGAACTATGGCTACACCTTC

abundance: few
d_gene: TRBD1
v_gene: TRBV18
j_gene: TRBJ1-4
CDR3aa: CASSPNQGEEKLFF
CDR3nt: TGTGCCAGCTCACCAAATCAGGGGGAGGAAAAACTGTTTTTT

abundance: .
d_gene: .
v_gene: TRBV11-2
j_gene: TRBJ1-2
CDR3aa: CASSPRGAFGYTF
CDR3nt: TGTGCCAGCAGCCCTCGGGGGGCGTTTGGCTACACCTTC

abundance: .
d_gene: .
v_gene: TRBV21-1
j_gene: TRBJ2-7
CDR3aa: CASISPGHLPYEQYF
CDR3nt: TGTGCCAGCATTTCGCCGGGACACTTGCCCTACGAGCAGTACTTC

abundance: .
d_gene: TRBD1
v_gene: TRBV28
j_gene: TRBJ1-1
CDR3aa: CASTPTGDLNTEAFF
CDR3nt: TGTGCCAGTACTCCTACAGGGGACTTAAACACTGAAGCTTTCTTT

abundance: .
d_gene: .
v_gene: TRBV5-4
j_gene: TRBJ1-1
CDR3aa: CASSLEAGAAEAFF
CDR3nt: TGTGCCAGCAGCTTGGAGGCGGGGGCGGCTGAAGCTTTCTTT

abundance: .
d_gene: .
v_gene: TRBV28
j_gene: TRBJ1-1
CDR3aa: CASRSQAPEAFF
CDR3nt: TGTGCCAGCAGGTCGCAGGCACCTGAAGCTTTCTTT

abundance: .
d_gene: .
v_gene: TRBV19
j_gene: TRBJ1-2
CDR3aa: CASSIVAVTANYGYTF
CDR3nt: TGTGCCAGTAGTATAGTCGCGGTGACAGCTAACTATGGCTACACCTTC

abundance: .
d_gene: TRBD2
v_gene: TRBV7-9
j_gene: TRBJ2-1
CDR3aa: CASSLRTSGGVLDEQFF
CDR3nt: TGTGCCAGCAGCTTAAGGACTAGCGGGGGGGTCTTGGATGAGCAGTTCTTC

abundance: .
d_gene: TRBD2
v_gene: TRBV15
j_gene: TRBJ2-1
CDR3aa: CATSRDGASGAYNEQFF
CDR3nt: TGTGCCACCAGCAGAGATGGGGCTAGCGGGGCATACAATGAGCAGTTCTTC

abundance: .
d_gene: .
v_gene: TRBV5-1
j_gene: TRBJ2-7
CDR3aa: CASSVAPGGALYEQYF
CDR3nt: TGCGCCAGCAGCGTGGCTCCAGGCGGGGCACTCTACGAGCAGTACTTC

abundance: few
d_gene: TRBD1
v_gene: TRBV5-1
j_gene: TRBJ1-2
CDR3aa: CASSGIQGATNYGYTF
CDR3nt: TGCGCCAGCAGCGGGATACAGGGGGCGACTAACTATGGCTACACCTTC

abundance: .
d_gene: .
v_gene: TRBV7-3
j_gene: TRBJ2-3
CDR3aa: CASSLQPGRTDTQYF
CDR3nt: TGTGCCAGCAGCTTACAGCCAGGGAGGACAGATACGCAGTATTTT

abundance: .
d_gene: TRBD1
v_gene: TRBV5-4
j_gene: TRBJ2-1
CDR3aa: CASSTGQAYNEQFF
CDR3nt: TGTGCCAGCAGCACGGGACAGGCATACAATGAGCAGTTCTTC

abundance: .
d_gene: TRBD1
v_gene: TRBV5-1
j_gene: TRBJ1-2
CDR3aa: CASSLDRGQGGYTF
CDR3nt: TGCGCCAGCAGCCTCGACAGGGGGCAGGGTGGCTACACCTTC

abundance: .
d_gene: .
v_gene: TRBV7-3
j_gene: TRBJ1-1
CDR3aa: CASSLYGGGTEAFF
CDR3nt: TGTGCCAGCAGCTTATATGGGGGCGGTACTGAAGCTTTCTTT

abundance: .
d_gene: .
v_gene: TRBV11-3
j_gene: TRBJ1-1
CDR3aa: CASSPPRPPAEAFF
CDR3nt: TGTGCCAGCAGCCCCCCTAGGCCCCCCGCTGAAGCTTTCTTT

abundance: once
d_gene: TRBD1
v_gene: TRBV29-1
j_gene: TRBJ2-2
CDR3aa: CSVKAGGNTGELFF
CDR3nt: TGCAGCGTCAAGGCAGGGGGGAACACCGGGGAGCTGTTTTTT

abundance: .
d_gene: TRBD2
v_gene: TRBV19
j_gene: TRBJ2-5
CDR3aa: CASSIGTAGGQETQYF
CDR3nt: TGTGCCAGTAGTATAGGGACAGCGGGAGGGCAAGAGACCCAGTACTTC

abundance: .
d_gene: .
v_gene: TRBV12-3/TRBV12-4
j_gene: TRBJ1-5
CDR3aa: CASRDTGNQPQHF
CDR3nt: TGTGCCAGCAGGGACACGGGTAATCAGCCCCAGCATTTT

abundance: once
d_gene: TRBD2
v_gene: TRBV3-1/TRBV3-2
j_gene: TRBJ2-3
CDR3aa: CASMAGGTDTQYF
CDR3nt: TGTGCCAGCATGGCGGGAGGGACAGATACGCAGTATTTT

abundance: .
d_gene: TRBD1
v_gene: TRBV20-1
j_gene: TRBJ2-2
CDR3aa: CSASSPLGGQGSVGELFF
CDR3nt: TGCAGTGCTAGTTCCCCCCTGGGGGGACAGGGAAGTGTCGGGGAGCTGTTTTTT

abundance: .
d_gene: TRBD1
v_gene: TRBV27
j_gene: TRBJ2-2
CDR3aa: CASTPGTGLTGELFF
CDR3nt: TGTGCCAGCACCCCTGGGACAGGGCTCACCGGGGAGCTGTTTTTT

abundance: .
d_gene: TRBD1
v_gene: TRBV2
j_gene: TRBJ1-3
CDR3aa: CASSLGQGAPLGGNTIYF
CDR3nt: TGTGCCAGCAGTTTAGGCCAGGGGGCGCCCCTGGGTGGAAACACCATATATTTT

abundance: .
d_gene: .
v_gene: TRBV20-1
j_gene: TRBJ1-4
CDR3aa: CSAYQPEKLFF
CDR3nt: TGCAGTGCCTACCAACCCGAAAAACTGTTTTTT

abundance: .
d_gene: .
v_gene: TRBV7-9
j_gene: TRBJ2-7
CDR3aa: CASSLAQGILYEQYF
CDR3nt: TGTGCCAGCAGCTTAGCACAGGGCATACTCTACGAGCAGTACTTC

abundance: once
d_gene: .
v_gene: TRBV27
j_gene: TRBJ2-7
CDR3aa: CASSRGLTENYEQYF
CDR3nt: TGTGCCAGCAGTAGGGGACTGACGGAGAACTACGAGCAGTACTTC

abundance: .
d_gene: TRBD1
v_gene: TRBV9
j_gene: TRBJ1-5
CDR3aa: CASSPGGTQPQHF
CDR3nt: TGTGCCAGCAGCCCAGGGGGCACTCAGCCCCAGCATTTT

abundance: .
d_gene: .
v_gene: TRBV5-1
j_gene: TRBJ2-1
CDR3aa: CASSLGSEITNEQFF
CDR3nt: TGCGCCAGCAGCTTGGGCAGCGAGATAACCAATGAGCAGTTCTTC

abundance: few
d_gene: .
v_gene: TRBV5-1
j_gene: TRBJ1-1
CDR3aa: CASSLQGLAEAFF
CDR3nt: TGCGCCAGCAGCTTACAGGGATTAGCTGAAGCTTTCTTT

abundance: .
d_gene: .
v_gene: TRBV12-3/TRBV12-4
j_gene: TRBJ1-5
CDR3aa: CASSLGRVQPQHF
CDR3nt: TGTGCCAGCAGCCTAGGGAGGGTTCAGCCCCAGCATTTT

abundance: .
d_gene: .
v_gene: TRBV5-6
j_gene: TRBJ1-6
CDR3aa: CASSMGHYNSPLHF
CDR3nt: TGTGCCAGCAGCATGGGACACTATAATTCACCCCTCCACTTT

abundance: once
d_gene: .
v_gene: TRBV10-3
j_gene: TRBJ2-2
CDR3aa: CAISGQFTGELFF
CDR3nt: TGTGCCATCAGTGGACAGTTCACCGGGGAGCTGTTTTTT

abundance: few
d_gene: TRBD1
v_gene: TRBV19
j_gene: TRBJ1-2
CDR3aa: CASSSETGWDYGYTF
CDR3nt: TGTGCCAGTAGTTCAGAGACAGGGTGGGACTATGGCTACACCTTC

abundance: .
d_gene: TRBD2
v_gene: TRBV5-1
j_gene: TRBJ2-5
CDR3aa: CASSWTSGSRKETQYF
CDR3nt: TGCGCCAGCAGCTGGACTAGCGGGAGTCGAAAAGAGACCCAGTACTTC

abundance: .
d_gene: .
v_gene: TRBV2
j_gene: TRBJ2-2
CDR3aa: CASSETLLATNTGELFF
CDR3nt: TGTGCCAGCAGTGAAACCCTCCTAGCGACGAACACCGGGGAGCTGTTTTTT